The 8 T cell receptor beta chains presented below share a single source sample, sequenced in a study of T cells in Graves' hyperthyroidism and ophthalmopathy. The CDR3 regions of TCR beta were amplified from RNA transcripts. An initial round of RT-PCR targeting the TCR CDR3 relied on the HTBI primer set. One entry per CDR3 protein results from TCRdb running MiXCR on the multiplex PCR reads. Of about 590,000 distinct CDR3 sequences in the sample, around a sixth were seen once. Sequencing was carried out using blood. These receptors were collected from a young woman with Graves' hyperthyroidism.

Only a few counts were recorded for this clonotype. The chain joins TRBV5-1 to TRBJ2-5; D is possibly TRBD2 (6 bases). Trimming shortened V by 0 bases and J by 7 bases, and 13 bases separated the two germline ends. CDR1 is SGHRS, CDR2 YFSETQ, per germline. The CDR3 is made up of 14 amino acids. The CDR3 DNA is TGCGCCAGCAGCTTGGCGGAGGGTAGGGGGACCCAGTACTTC. As protein: CASSLAEGRGTQYF.

V is TRBV2 and J is TRBJ2-3, with D perhaps matching TRBD1 (5 bases). CDR3 length equals 15 residues. Trimming left V 5 bases short and J 2 bases short, with 14 bases between. Germline-derived CDR1 and CDR2 are SNHLY and FYNNEI. The CDR3 loop reads CASSFGARNTDTQYF. The CDR3 DNA reads as TGTGCCAGCAGTTTTGGGGCCAGGAACACAGATACGCAGTATTTT.

This clonotype has a handful of counts. The V gene is TRBV6-5, the J gene TRBJ2-3; 12 nucleotides match TRBD2. Trimming cost V 2 bases and J 1 base; bases outside gene matches: 4. Germline V lookup: CDR1 MNHEY, CDR2 SVGAGI. The CDR3 runs 17 residues. In DNA, the CDR3 is TGTGCCAGCAGTTACGGGGCTAGCGGGAGGGGCACAGATACGCAGTATTTT. It translates to CASSYGASGRGTDTQYF.

Only a few counts were recorded for this clonotype. The V and J genes are TRBV9 and TRBJ2-7; D is ambiguous. This CDR3 has 15 amino acids. V was clipped by 0 bases and J by 0 bases, with 10 bases between them. The germline CDR1 and CDR2 sequences are SGDLS and YYNGEE. The CDR3 loop is CASSVGPADSYEQYF. Written as DNA, the CDR3 is TGTGCCAGCAGCGTAGGGCCAGCCGACTCCTACGAGCAGTACTTC.

This clonotype has only a few counts. The chain recombines TRBV19 with TRBJ1-5; no clear D. Trimming stripped 0 bases from V and 6 bases from J, with 21 bases between. The germline gives CDR1 LNHDA, CDR2 SQIVND (reference sequence). This CDR3 has 18 residues. The DNA of the CDR3 is TGTGCCAGTAGTATAGATGGTCCTGCGCAGGCCACGGTTCAGCCCCAGCATTTT. Translating it yields CASSIDGPAQATVQPQHF.

There are many counts of this clonotype. The rearrangement uses TRBV5-1 and TRBJ2-7, with TRBD1 matching over 7 bases. The CDR3 extends over 15 amino acids. The J segment lost 6 bases and the V segment lost 0 bases, leaving 9 bases of the junction unmatched. From germline, CDR1 is SGHRS and CDR2 YFSETQ. CDR3 protein: CASSLARFGDSEQYF. The CDR3 DNA follows: TGCGCCAGCAGCTTGGCCCGCTTCGGGGACAGCGAGCAGTACTTC.

This clonotype has a handful of counts. The V call is TRBV18, the J call TRBJ1-4, with a tentative D call TRBD1 (5 bases). The CDR3 has 15 residues. Trimming pared 3 bases from V and 8 bases from J, leaving 16 bases between. In germline, CDR1 is KGHSH, CDR2 LQKENI. The DNA of the CDR3 is TGTGCCAGCTCACCGGGGATGGGAAGGGGAGAAAAACTGTTTTTT. Translating it yields CASSPGMGRGEKLFF.

At least ten counts were recorded for this clonotype. The CDR3 nucleotides read TGTGCCAGCAGTTTATCGGTCGGGCAGTTCGAGCAGTACTTC. Its translation: CASSLSVGQFEQYF. The chain carries TRBV27 and TRBJ2-7, with unresolved D. CDR1 MNHEY and CDR2 SMNVEV come from the germline V gene (reference sequence). The CDR3 consists of 14 residues. Trimming pared 0 bases from V and 6 bases from J, leaving 12 bases between.